The 3 T cell receptor beta chains below come from one sample, sequenced in a study of blood T cells in healthy people across ages. Primed by a sample-barcoded 5' primer and a J-beta primer mix, a second PCR proceeded for 7 to 11 cycles. MiXCR was run by TCRdb on the 5' RACE reads, yielding one entry per CDR3 protein. The table includes approximately 690,000 distinct CDR3 sequences, around 38% detected once. The source material was blood. The source of these receptors is a man at least 80 years old in good health.

The sample holds one count of this clonotype. V is TRBV10-3 and J is TRBJ1-2; D might be TRBD1 (6 bases). The CDR3 runs to 13 residues. CDR1 and CDR2 from the germline V gene are ENHRY and SYGVKD. V lost 4 bases to trimming and J lost 7 bases, with 13 bases between them. CDR3 nucleotides: TGTGCCATCAGTGGACAGGCCTCCTTTGGCTACACCTTC. Its translation is CAISGQASFGYTF.

The CDR3 sequence: CSARAPLRTSENEQFF. CDR3 DNA: TGCAGTGCTAGAGCTCCACTCAGGACTAGCGAAAATGAGCAGTTCTTC. The chain combines TRBV20-1 with TRBJ2-1, with TRBD2 identical over 9 bases. V lost 1 base to trimming and J lost 7 bases; unmatched junction nucleotides: 11. This CDR3 region has 16 residues. Germline CDR1 and CDR2: DFQATT and SNEGSKA (reference sequence).

This clonotype has ten or more counts. For the CDR3, the DNA is TGTGCCAGCAGTTACCAGGGAAAGGGCAACACCGGGGAGCTGTTTTTT. Its translation: CASSYQGKGNTGELFF. V and J are TRBV6-6 and TRBJ2-2, with D possibly TRBD1 on 5 matching bases. CDR3 length: 16 residues. The V end was cut by 2 bases, the J end by 2 bases, with 12 bases between. CDR1 is MNHNY, CDR2 SVGAGI, per germline (reference sequence).